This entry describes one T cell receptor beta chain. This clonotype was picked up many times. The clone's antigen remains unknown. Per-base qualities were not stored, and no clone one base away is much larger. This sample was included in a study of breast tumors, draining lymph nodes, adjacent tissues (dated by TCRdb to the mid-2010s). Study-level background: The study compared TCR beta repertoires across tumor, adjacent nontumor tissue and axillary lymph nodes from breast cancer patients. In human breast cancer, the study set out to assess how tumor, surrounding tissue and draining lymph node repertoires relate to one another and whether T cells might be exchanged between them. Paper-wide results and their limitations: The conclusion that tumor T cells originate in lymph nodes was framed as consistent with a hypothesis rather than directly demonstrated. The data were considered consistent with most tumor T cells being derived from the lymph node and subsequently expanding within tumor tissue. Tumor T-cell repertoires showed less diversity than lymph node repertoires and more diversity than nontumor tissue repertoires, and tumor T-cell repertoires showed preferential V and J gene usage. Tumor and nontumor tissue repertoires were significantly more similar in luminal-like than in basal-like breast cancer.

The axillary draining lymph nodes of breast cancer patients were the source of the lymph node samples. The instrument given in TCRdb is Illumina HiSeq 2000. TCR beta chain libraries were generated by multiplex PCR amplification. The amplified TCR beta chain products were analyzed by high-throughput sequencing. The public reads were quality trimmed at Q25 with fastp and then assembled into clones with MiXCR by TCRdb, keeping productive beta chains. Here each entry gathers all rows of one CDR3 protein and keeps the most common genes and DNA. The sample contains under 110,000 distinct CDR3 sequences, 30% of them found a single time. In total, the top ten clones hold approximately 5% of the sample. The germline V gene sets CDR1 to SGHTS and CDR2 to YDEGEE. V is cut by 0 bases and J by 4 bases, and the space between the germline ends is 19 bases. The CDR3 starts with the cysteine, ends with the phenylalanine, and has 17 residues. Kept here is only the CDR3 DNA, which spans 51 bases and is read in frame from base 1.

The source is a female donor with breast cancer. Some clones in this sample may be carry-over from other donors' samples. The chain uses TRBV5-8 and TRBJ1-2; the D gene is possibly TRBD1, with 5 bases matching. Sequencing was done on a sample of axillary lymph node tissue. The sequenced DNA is TGTGCCAGCAGCTTGGAGAAGGCGAGGGGACCGACCTATGGCTACACCTTC. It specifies CASSLEKARGPTYGYTF. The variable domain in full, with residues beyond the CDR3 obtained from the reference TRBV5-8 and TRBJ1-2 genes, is EAGVTQSPTHLIKTRGQQATLRCSPISGHTSVYWYQQALGLGLQFLLWYDEGEERNRGNFPPRFSGRQFPNYSSELNVNALELEDSALYLCASSLEKARGPTYGYTFGSGTRLTVV.